The T cell receptor beta chain under discussion was sequenced for a study of shared clonotypes between healthy human individuals. Overall study context: A couple of women and a few men aged 18 to 49 served as donors.

General observations from the study: Rarefaction showed sorted-subset sequencing was incomplete despite large depth.

As regards this clone: The antigen is unknown.

Each subset's genomic DNA was split evenly across several immunoSEQ plates. Sequencing was performed with immunoSEQ multiplex PCR; in TCRdb, only in-frame clones are kept and a portion is missing. The data show around 1,900,000 clones, 93% seen once. Naive CD8 cells were CD45RO-negative, positively selected for CCR7, excluding terminally differentiated effector memory CD45RA+ cells. V was pared by 4 bases and J by 2 bases, with 11 bases between. The CDR3 loop spans 14 amino acids. Germline V gene lookup returns CDR1 PRHDT and CDR2 FYEKMQ (reference sequence). The sample taken for sequencing was naive CD8+ T cells from PBMCs. The TCR comes from a man aged 18 to 29 in good health. Some clones in this sample may be carry-over from other donors' samples. This chain connects TRBV13 to TRBJ2-5; no reliable D call. In nucleotides, the CDR3 is TGTGCCAGCAGCTCCCACAGTACTCAAGAGACCCAGTACTTC. Protein sequence: CASSSHSTQETQYF.